The text below deals with one T cell receptor beta chain. What it recognizes is unknown. Using immunoSEQ multiplex PCR, the repertoire was profiled, and TCRdb retains in-frame clones only, with some absent. The sample has more than 9,500 clones; more than 75% are singletons. Between the trimmed V and J ends, which lost 2 bases and 2 bases, there was a span of 7 bases. The germline V gene has CDR1 SGHTA and CDR2 FQGNSA. CDR3 length: 14 residues. The sample originates from a study of tumor-infiltrating lymphocytes in localized non-small cell lung cancer. Study-level information: The cohort mixed smokers and never-smokers, several histologies, and some post-neoadjuvant-chemotherapy samples. Each patient gave resected tumor and non-adjacent uninvolved lung tissue.

The study's findings and limits: T-cell fraction did not differ between immunotypes IM1 and IM2. Available tissue quantity limited TCR sequencing to a patient subset.

The chain has TRBV7-2 and TRBJ1-5, with D perhaps TRBD1 (6 bases). This clonotype was obtained from a human donor with non-small cell lung cancer. Source material: lung tumor tissue. The CDR3 region has the DNA TGTGCCAGCAGCTTACGGACAGGCAATCAGCCCCAGCATTTT. This encodes CASSLRTGNQPQHF. The entire variable domain, with the rest obtained from reference TRBV7-2 and TRBJ1-5, is as follows: GAGVSQSPSNKVTEKGKDVELRCDPISGHTALYWYRQSLGQGLEFLIYFQGNSAPDKSGLPSDRFSAERTGGSVSTLTIQRTQQEDSAVYLCASSLRTGNQPQHFGDGTRLSIL.